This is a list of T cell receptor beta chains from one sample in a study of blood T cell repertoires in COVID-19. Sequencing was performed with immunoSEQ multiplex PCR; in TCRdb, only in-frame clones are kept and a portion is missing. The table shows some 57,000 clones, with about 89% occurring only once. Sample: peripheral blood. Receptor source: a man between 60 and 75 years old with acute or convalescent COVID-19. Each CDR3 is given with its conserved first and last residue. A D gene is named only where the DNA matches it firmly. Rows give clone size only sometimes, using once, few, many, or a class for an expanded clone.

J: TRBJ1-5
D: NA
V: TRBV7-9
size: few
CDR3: CASSLESLAQHF
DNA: TGTGCCAGCAGCTTAGAATCCCTCGCCCAGCATTTT

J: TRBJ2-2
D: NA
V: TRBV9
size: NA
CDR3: CASSVALAGELFF
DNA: TGTGCCAGCAGCGTAGCCCTAGCCGGGGAGCTGTTTTTT

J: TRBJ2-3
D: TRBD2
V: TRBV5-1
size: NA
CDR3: CASSFSGGSGDTQYF
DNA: TGCGCCAGCAGCTTTAGCGGGGGGTCGGGGGATACGCAGTATTTT

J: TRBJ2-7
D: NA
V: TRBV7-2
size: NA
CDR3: CASSLGPTGSYEQYF
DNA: TGTGCCAGCAGCTTAGGCCCAACAGGGTCTTACGAGCAGTACTTC

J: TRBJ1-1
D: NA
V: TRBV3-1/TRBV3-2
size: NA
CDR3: CASSVASMNTEAFF
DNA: TGTGCCAGCAGCGTGGCCTCCATGAACACTGAAGCTTTCTTT

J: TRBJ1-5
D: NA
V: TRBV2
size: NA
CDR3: CASSGITPSNQPQHF
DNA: TGTGCCAGCAGTGGAATTACACCTAGCAATCAGCCCCAGCATTTT

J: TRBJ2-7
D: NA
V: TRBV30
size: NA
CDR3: CAWSRGIDEQYF
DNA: TGTGCCTGGAGTCGGGGTATTGACGAGCAGTACTTC

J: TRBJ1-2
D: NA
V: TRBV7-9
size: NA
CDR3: CASSLHTAQGGGYTF
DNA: TGTGCCAGCAGCTTACACACGGCGCAGGGTGGTGGCTACACCTTC

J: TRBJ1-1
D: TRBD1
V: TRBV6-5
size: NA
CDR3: CASRPPGGNTEAFF
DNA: TGTGCCAGCAGGCCCCCAGGGGGTAACACTGAAGCTTTCTTT

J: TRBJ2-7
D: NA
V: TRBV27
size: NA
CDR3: CASSFLSSYEQYF
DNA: TGTGCCAGCAGTTTTCTTTCGTCCTACGAGCAGTACTTC

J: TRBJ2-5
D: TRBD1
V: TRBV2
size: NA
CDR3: CASILRDRGHETQYF
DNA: TGTGCCAGCATTTTAAGGGACAGGGGGCACGAGACCCAGTACTTC

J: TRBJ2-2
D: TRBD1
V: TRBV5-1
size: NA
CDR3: CASRNDRGRSAGELFF
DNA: TGCGCCAGCAGGAACGACAGGGGGCGAAGCGCCGGGGAGCTGTTTTTT

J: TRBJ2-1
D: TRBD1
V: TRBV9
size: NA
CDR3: CASSVVPGQGADEQFF
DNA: TGTGCCAGCAGCGTAGTCCCCGGACAGGGGGCAGATGAGCAGTTCTTC

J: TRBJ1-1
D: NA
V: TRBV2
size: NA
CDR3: CASSDLNTEAFF
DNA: TGTGCCAGCAGTGATTTAAACACTGAAGCTTTCTTT

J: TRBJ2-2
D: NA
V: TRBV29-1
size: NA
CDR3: CSVDVGNTGELFF
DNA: TGCAGCGTTGATGTCGGGAACACCGGGGAGCTGTTTTTT

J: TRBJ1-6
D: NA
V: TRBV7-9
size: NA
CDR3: CASSGTGRAIPLHF
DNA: TGTGCCAGCAGCGGAACCGGGAGGGCCATACCCCTCCACTTT

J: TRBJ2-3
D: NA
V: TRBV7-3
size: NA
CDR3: CASRYPGSRGDTQYF
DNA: TGTGCCAGCAGGTACCCGGGCTCCAGGGGTGATACGCAGTATTTT

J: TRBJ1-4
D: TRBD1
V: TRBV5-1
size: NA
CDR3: CASRDAGTGEKLFF
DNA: TGCGCCAGCAGAGACGCCGGGACAGGTGAAAAACTGTTTTTT

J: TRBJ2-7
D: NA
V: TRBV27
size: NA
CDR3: CASSQQSSYEQYF
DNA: TGTGCCAGCAGCCAACAGAGCTCCTACGAGCAGTACTTC

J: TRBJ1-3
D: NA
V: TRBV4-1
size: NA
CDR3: CASSQDPQGVSGNTIYF
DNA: TGCGCCAGCAGCCAAGATCCGCAGGGCGTCTCTGGAAACACCATATATTTT

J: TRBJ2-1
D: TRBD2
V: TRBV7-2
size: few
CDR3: CASSLVGGGVDEQFF
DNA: TGTGCCAGCAGCTTAGTGGGCGGGGGTGTGGATGAGCAGTTCTTC

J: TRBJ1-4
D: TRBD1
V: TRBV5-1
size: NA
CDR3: CASSLVTGSSHEKLFF
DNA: TGCGCCAGCAGCTTGGTGACAGGGTCGAGCCATGAAAAACTGTTTTTT

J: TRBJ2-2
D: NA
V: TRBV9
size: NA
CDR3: CASSVEATGELFF
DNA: TGTGCCAGCAGCGTAGAAGCGACGGGGGAGCTGTTTTTT

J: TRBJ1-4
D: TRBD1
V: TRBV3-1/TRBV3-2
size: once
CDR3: CASSQDFNRGEINEKLFF
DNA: TGTGCCAGCAGCCAAGATTTTAACAGGGGCGAAATTAATGAAAAACTGTTTTTT

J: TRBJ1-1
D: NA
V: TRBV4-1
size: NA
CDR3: CASSQGGAVLMNTEAFF
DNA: TGCGCCAGCAGCCAGGGGGGGGCGGTACTCATGAACACTGAAGCTTTCTTT

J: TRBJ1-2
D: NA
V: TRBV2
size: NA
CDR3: CASSEAAFSGYGYTF
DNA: TGTGCCAGCAGTGAGGCGGCCTTTTCCGGCTATGGCTACACCTTC

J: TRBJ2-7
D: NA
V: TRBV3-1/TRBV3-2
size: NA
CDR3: CASSQERLGRLRGEQYF
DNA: TGTGCCAGCAGCCAAGAGAGATTAGGACGTCTACGGGGCGAGCAGTACTTC

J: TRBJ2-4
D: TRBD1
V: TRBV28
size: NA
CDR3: CASSNRGGEAKNIQYF
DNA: TGTGCCAGCAGCAACAGGGGCGGTGAGGCCAAAAACATTCAGTACTTC

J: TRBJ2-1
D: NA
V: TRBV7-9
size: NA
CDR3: CASSLISGLTTSYNEQFF
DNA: TGTGCCAGCAGCTTAATCAGCGGCTTAACGACCTCCTACAATGAGCAGTTCTTC

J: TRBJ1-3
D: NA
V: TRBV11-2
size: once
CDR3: CASSLVGSSGNTIYF
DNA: TGTGCCAGCAGCTTAGTGGGGAGCTCTGGAAACACCATATATTTT

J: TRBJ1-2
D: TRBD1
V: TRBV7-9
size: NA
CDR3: CASSQTGGMGYTF
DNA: TGTGCCAGCAGCCAGACAGGGGGCATGGGCTACACCTTC

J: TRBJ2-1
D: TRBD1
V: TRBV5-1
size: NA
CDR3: CASSSGQVPNNEQFF
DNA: TGCGCCAGCAGCTCGGGACAGGTCCCTAACAATGAGCAGTTCTTC

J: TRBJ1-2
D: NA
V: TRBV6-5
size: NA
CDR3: CASSLDRRIYGYTF
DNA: TGTGCCAGCAGTCTTGACAGGAGAATCTATGGCTACACCTTC

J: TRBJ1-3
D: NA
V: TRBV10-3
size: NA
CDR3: CAITASGDSSGNTIYF
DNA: TGTGCCATCACTGCGTCAGGGGATAGCTCTGGAAACACCATATATTTT

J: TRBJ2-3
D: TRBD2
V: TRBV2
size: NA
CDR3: CASSEAGRATNTQYF
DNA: TGTGCCAGCAGTGAAGCTGGGAGGGCGACGAATACGCAGTATTTT